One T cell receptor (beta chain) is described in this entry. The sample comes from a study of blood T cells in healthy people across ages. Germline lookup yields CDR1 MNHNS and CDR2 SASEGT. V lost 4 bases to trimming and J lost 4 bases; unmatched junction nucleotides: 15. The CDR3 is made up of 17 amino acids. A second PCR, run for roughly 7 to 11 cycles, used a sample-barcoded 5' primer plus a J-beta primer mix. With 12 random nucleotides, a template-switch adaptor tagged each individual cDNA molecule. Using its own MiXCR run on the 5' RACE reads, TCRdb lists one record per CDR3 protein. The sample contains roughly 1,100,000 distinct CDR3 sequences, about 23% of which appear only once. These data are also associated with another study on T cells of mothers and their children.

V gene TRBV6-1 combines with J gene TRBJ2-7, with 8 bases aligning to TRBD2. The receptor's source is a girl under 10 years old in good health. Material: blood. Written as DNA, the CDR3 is TGTGCCAGCAGTGTGTTCCTTAAGCGGGAGTTTGAATACGAGCAGTACTTC. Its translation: CASSVFLKREFEYEQYF.